This TCR beta chain is from a study of cytomegalovirus exposure and HLA in healthy donors. In the study overall: The approximately 600 first-cohort repertoires shared a platform with the approximately 120 validation repertoires, as reported in a later analysis.

Study outcomes and limitations: A list of 150 to 200 TCR beta chains associated with cytomegalovirus was given. Rarity marked most TCR sequences, yet some public TCRs occurred in many donors. According to a subsequent analysis, TCR clusters identified in the first cohort showed a tendency to co-occur across the 100 to 150 validation repertoires.

Clones were read by immunoSEQ multiplex PCR, and TCRdb kept only the in-frame ones, dropping some. The sample comprises some 290,000 clones, 88% of which are singletons, and about 0.96% rests with the top ten. As concerns this clone: Its target is not known.

Germline-derived CDR1 and CDR2 are LNHNV and YYDKDF (reference sequence). V lost 5 bases, J lost 5 bases, and 6 bases stayed unmatched. CDR3 length: 14 amino acids. This chain connects TRBV15 to TRBJ1-2, with 9 bases aligning to TRBD1. The source material was PBMCs. The source of this sequence is a man aged 25 to 40 in good health and CMV-seronegative. CDR3 sequence (DNA): TGTGCCACCAGCGAACCGGGACAGGGTTATGGCTACACCTTC. This encodes CATSEPGQGYGYTF.